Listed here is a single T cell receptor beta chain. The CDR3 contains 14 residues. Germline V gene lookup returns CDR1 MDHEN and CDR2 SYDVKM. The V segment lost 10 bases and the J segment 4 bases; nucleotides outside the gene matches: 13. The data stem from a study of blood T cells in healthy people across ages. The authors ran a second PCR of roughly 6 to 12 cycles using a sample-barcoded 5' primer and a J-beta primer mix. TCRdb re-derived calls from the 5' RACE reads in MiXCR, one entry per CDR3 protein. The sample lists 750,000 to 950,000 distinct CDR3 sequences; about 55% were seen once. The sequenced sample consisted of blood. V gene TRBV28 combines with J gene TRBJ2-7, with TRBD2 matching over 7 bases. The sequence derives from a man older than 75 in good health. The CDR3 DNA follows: TGTGCCACAGGCCCGGGCGGGAGTGGTTACGAGCAGTACTTC. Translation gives CATGPGGSGYEQYF.